The TCR beta chain described here comes from a study of patients and donors after allogeneic stem cell transplantation. This clonotype was counted a few times. The germline gives CDR1 DFQATT, CDR2 SNEGSKA (reference sequence). V was cut by 1 base and J by 1 base, with 8 bases left in between. The CDR3 sequence is 14 residues long. TCRdb re-called the RT-PCR reads with MiXCR, one entry per CDR3 protein. The sample contains about 960,000 distinct CDR3 sequences, 18% of which appear only once. The sequence was collected from a human donor who was either an allogeneic HSCT recipient or a stem cell or donor lymphocyte infusion donor (not recorded which). It is not recorded whose cells these are; they may come from a transplant donor. J is TRBJ1-5 and V is TRBV20-1, with a tentative D call TRBD1 (6 bases). What was sequenced was blood, either unsorted or a sorted T cell fraction (not recorded which). Here the CDR3 reads CSARGQASNQPQHF. CDR3 DNA sequence: TGCAGTGCTAGAGGACAGGCGAGCAATCAGCCCCAGCATTTT.